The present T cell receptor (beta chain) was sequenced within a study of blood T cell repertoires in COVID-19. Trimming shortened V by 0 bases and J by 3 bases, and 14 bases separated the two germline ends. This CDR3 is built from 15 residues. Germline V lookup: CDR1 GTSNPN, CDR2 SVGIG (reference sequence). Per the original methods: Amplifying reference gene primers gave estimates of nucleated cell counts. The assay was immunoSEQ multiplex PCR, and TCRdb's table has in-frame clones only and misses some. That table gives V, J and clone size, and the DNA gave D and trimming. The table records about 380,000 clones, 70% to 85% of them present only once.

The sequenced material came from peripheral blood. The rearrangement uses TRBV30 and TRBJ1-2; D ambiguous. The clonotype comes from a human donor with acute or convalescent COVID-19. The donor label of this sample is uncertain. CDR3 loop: CAWSVRRKMDYGYTF. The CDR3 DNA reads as TGTGCCTGGAGTGTACGGAGGAAAATGGACTATGGCTACACCTTC.